A selection of T cell receptor beta chains follows, all from one sample in a study of blood T cell repertoires in COVID-19. Sequencing was performed with immunoSEQ multiplex PCR; in TCRdb, only in-frame clones are kept and a portion is missing. The data show around 68,000 clones, roughly 87% seen once. Specimen: peripheral blood. These receptors came from a man aged 45-60 years with active COVID-19. Each CDR3 is given with its conserved first and last residue. D genes are given only for firm matches. The size of a clone is reported for some rows only, either as once, few or many, or as a class for expanded clones.

>TRBV5-1|NA|14|TRBJ2-5|NA
TGCGCCAGCAGCTTGGTAGGTGGGGCAGAGACCCAGTACTTC
CASSLVGGAETQYF
>TRBV28|NA|17|TRBJ1-5|TRBD1
TGTGCCAGTTCGGACAGGGAAGGGGTACAAGGCAATCAGCCCCAGCATTTT
CASSDREGVQGNQPQHF
>TRBV7-3|NA|14|TRBJ1-1|NA
TGTGCCAGCAGCTTTAGACAGGATAACACTGAAGCTTTCTTT
CASSFRQDNTEAFF
>TRBV28|once|14|TRBJ2-7|NA
TGTGCCAGCAGTTCCATCTCTAGCTCCTTCGAGCAGTACTTC
CASSSISSSFEQYF
>TRBV5-6|medium-sized|11|TRBJ2-1|NA
TGTGCCAGCAGCGAGGCAAGTGAGCAGTTCTTC
CASSEASEQFF
>TRBV7-9|NA|14|TRBJ2-3|TRBD1
TGTGCCAGCAGCGGGGACAGTAGCACAGATACGCAGTATTTT
CASSGDSSTDTQYF
>TRBV24-1|NA|16|TRBJ2-2|NA
TGTGCCACCAGTGATTTGCAAACAGGGAATACCGGGGAGCTGTTTTTT
CATSDLQTGNTGELFF
>TRBV18|NA|18|TRBJ1-1|TRBD1
TGTGCCAGCTCACCCTCGGGGACAGGGCTTGGGCTGAAAACTGAAGCTTTCTTT
CASSPSGTGLGLKTEAFF
>TRBV2|NA|14|TRBJ2-5|TRBD2
TGTGCCACCAAAACGGGGACTAGCTCTGAGACCCAGTACTTC
CATKTGTSSETQYF
>TRBV7-9|NA|14|TRBJ2-7|TRBD2
TGTGCCAGCACGACTAGCGGGAGGGCGTACGAGCAGTACTTC
CASTTSGRAYEQYF
>TRBV6-5|NA|15|TRBJ2-7|TRBD1
TGTGCCAGCAGTAGACAGGGGCGCCCTGACTACGAGCAGTACTTC
CASSRQGRPDYEQYF
>TRBV6-5|NA|14|TRBJ1-2|TRBD1
TGTGCCAGCAGTTTTCGACAGGGCGACTATGGCTACACCTTC
CASSFRQGDYGYTF
>TRBV7-3|few|15|TRBJ2-3|TRBD2
TGTGCCAGCAGCTTGGCGGGGGGAATCGCAGATACGCAGTATTTT
CASSLAGGIADTQYF
>TRBV7-2|NA|14|TRBJ1-2|TRBD1
TGTGCCAGCAGCACCGCCGACAGGGGGCTTGGCTACACCTTC
CASSTADRGLGYTF
>TRBV29-1|NA|13|TRBJ2-4|TRBD2
TGCAGCGTTGAGGAGCGGGATAAAAACATTCAGTACTTC
CSVEERDKNIQYF
>TRBV5-4|few|13|TRBJ2-1|NA
TGTGCCAGCAGCTTGGACGGTCTTAATGAGCAGTTCTTC
CASSLDGLNEQFF
>TRBV5-4|NA|12|TRBJ1-1|NA
TGTGCCAGCAGGGGGCCAGGGGATGAAGCTTTCTTT
CASRGPGDEAFF
>TRBV28|NA|13|TRBJ2-3|NA
TGTGCCAGCGGAGGGCCGGTGACAGATACGCAGTATTTT
CASGGPVTDTQYF